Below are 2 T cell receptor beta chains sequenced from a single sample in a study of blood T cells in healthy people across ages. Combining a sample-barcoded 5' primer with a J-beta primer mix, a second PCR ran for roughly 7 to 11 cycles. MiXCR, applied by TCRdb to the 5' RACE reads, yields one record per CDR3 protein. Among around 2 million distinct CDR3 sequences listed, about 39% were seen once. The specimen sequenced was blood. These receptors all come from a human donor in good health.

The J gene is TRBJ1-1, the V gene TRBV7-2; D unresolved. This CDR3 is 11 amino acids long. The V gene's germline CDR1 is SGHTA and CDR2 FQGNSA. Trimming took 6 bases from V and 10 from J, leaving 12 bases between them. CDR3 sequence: CASRTGAGAFF. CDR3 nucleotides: TGTGCCAGCAGGACGGGAGCGGGAGCTTTCTTT.

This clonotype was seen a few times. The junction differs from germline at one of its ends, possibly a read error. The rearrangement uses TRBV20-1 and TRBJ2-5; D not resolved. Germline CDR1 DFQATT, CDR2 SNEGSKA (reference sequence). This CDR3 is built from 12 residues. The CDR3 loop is CSVRAAQETQYF. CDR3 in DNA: TGCAGTGTTAGAGCTGCCCAAGAGACCCAGTACTTC.